The TCR beta chain under discussion was sequenced for a study of OX40 agonist ivuxolimab in advanced cancers. TCRdb's copy holds only in-frame clones and misses some; the assay was immunoSEQ multiplex PCR. Here the sample spans approximately 77,000 clones, roughly 85% being singletons. Germline V gives CDR1 LGHNA, CDR2 YNFKEQ. Trimming left V 4 bases short and J 7 bases short, with 20 bases between. The CDR3 length is 16 residues. The chain is built from TRBV4-2 and TRBJ2-1; D might be TRBD1 or TRBD2, each matching 6 bases. This sequence originates from an adult with an advanced solid tumor such as melanoma, head and neck, liver or kidney cancer. Sequencing used CD4+ or CD8+ T cells sorted from blood, obtained in a trial of the OX40 agonist ivuxolimab. In DNA, the CDR3 is TGTGCCAGCAGCCCAGGTGTACGGGGGCTGGGGAATGAGCAGTTCTTC. Protein product: CASSPGVRGLGNEQFF.